Listed here are 10 T cell receptor beta chains from one sample, sequenced in a study of regulatory T cells (dated by TCRdb to between 2017 and 2018). These receptors lack a known antigen. Receptor amplification or capture employed the immunoSEQ multiplex PCR assay. For the multiplex PCR, 52 forward TRBV primers and 13 reverse TRBJ primers were used, and amplification bias was corrected with both assay-based and computational methods. TCRdb provides this immuneACCESS table in a form limited to in-frame rearrangements. Some clones are lacking; in checked studies, under half of them reflect an unresolved V gene, and why the rest are absent is not known. The sample table holds over 30,000 clones, of which nearly 95% were seen once. The ten biggest clones cover around 0.94% of the sample. Beyond this particular receptor, the publication reports: Enrichment for hydrophobic residues at CDR3 positions 6 and 7 was found in conventional CD4+ T cells from CD3G-deficient patients, suggesting more self-reactive specificities.

Sequenced input: conventional CD4+ T cells sorted from blood. These receptor sequences come from a child aged 2-9 years with CD3G deficiency.

J is TRBJ2-1 and V is TRBV5-1, with TRBD2 matching over 9 bases. Germline loops: CDR1 SGHRS, CDR2 YFSETQ. The CDR3 length is 15 residues. The V and J ends lost 1 base and 10 bases, in that order; junction bases with no gene match: 9. In DNA form, the CDR3 reads TGCGCCAGCAGCTTGAACAGTAGACTAGCGGAAGAGCAGTTCTTC. It translates to CASSLNSRLAEEQFF.

The chain has TRBV27 and TRBJ2-1, with TRBD2 matching 8 bases. The CDR3 has 17 amino acids. V trimming: 5 bases; J trimming: 3 bases; junction bases outside the gene matches: 12. Germline loops: CDR1 MNHEY, CDR2 SMNVEV (reference sequence). CDR3 region: CASSLAGGSTVYNEQFF. CDR3 in DNA: TGTGCCAGCAGTCTAGCGGGCGGCTCCACCGTCTACAATGAGCAGTTCTTC.

This chain links TRBV10-3 with TRBJ2-7; possible D gene TRBD1, 6 bases. V was cut by 5 bases and J by 6 bases, with 11 bases left in between. The germline V gene encodes CDR1 ENHRY and CDR2 SYGVKD. The CDR3 covers 12 residues. The CDR3 sequence: CAISSLGAEQYF. As DNA, the CDR3 is TGTGCCATCAGTTCCCTGGGGGCCGAGCAGTACTTC.

The chain has TRBV28 and TRBJ2-1, with D possibly matching TRBD2 (6 bases). V lost 3 bases to trimming and J lost 4 bases, with 10 bases between them. The CDR3 totals 14 residues. Germline loops: CDR1 MDHEN, CDR2 SYDVKM. The CDR3 protein is CASSLGDWYNEQFF. In nucleotides, the CDR3 is TGTGCCAGCAGTTTGGGGGACTGGTACAATGAGCAGTTCTTC.

The chain employs TRBV28 and TRBJ1-5, with D maybe TRBD1 (5 bases). The V end lost 7 bases, the J end lost 2 bases, and 18 bases lay between the germline ends. CDR3 length equals 16 residues. In germline, CDR1 is MDHEN, CDR2 SYDVKM. This CDR3 reads CASNQWGGLGNQPQHF. The CDR3 bases are TGTGCCAGCAACCAATGGGGGGGATTAGGCAATCAGCCCCAGCATTTT.

J is TRBJ2-5 and V is TRBV18; 9 bases match TRBD1. The CDR3 has 15 residues. Trimming removed 3 bases from V and 2 bases from J; junction bases left unmatched: 4. Germline values: CDR1 KGHSH, CDR2 LQKENI. The CDR3 loop reads CASSPSTGGQETQYF. CDR3 sequence (DNA): TGTGCCAGCTCACCGTCGACAGGGGGACAAGAGACCCAGTACTTC. Full variable domain (outside the CDR3, taken from reference TRBV18 and TRBJ2-5): NAGVMQNPRHLVRRRGQEARLRCSPMKGHSHVYWYRQLPEEGLKFMVYLQKENIIDESGMPKERFSAEFPKEGPSILRIQQVVRGDSAAYFCASSPSTGGQETQYFGPGTRLLVL.

The rearrangement links TRBV18 to TRBJ2-7; 9 bases match TRBD2. Germline V gene sequence: CDR1 KGHSH, CDR2 LQKENI. The ends lost 5 bases at V and 5 bases at J; junction bases unmatched: 4. This CDR3 is 13 amino acids long. The CDR3 DNA sequence: TGTGCCAGCTCAGAGGGACTAGCCCACGAGCAGTACTTC. Translated: CASSEGLAHEQYF.

The J gene is TRBJ2-6, the V gene TRBV28; no reliable D call. Trimming left V 2 bases short and J 0 bases short, with 8 bases between. Germline values: CDR1 MDHEN, CDR2 SYDVKM. This CDR3 is built from 16 residues. The chain's CDR3 is CASSLHTTSGANVLTF. The CDR3 DNA follows: TGTGCCAGCAGTTTACATACGACCTCTGGGGCCAACGTCCTGACTTTC. Looking up the rest from reference TRBV28 and TRBJ2-6 gives the full variable domain: DVKVTQSSRYLVKRTGEKVFLECVQDMDHENMFWYRQDPGLGLRLIYFSYDVKMKEKGDIPEGYSVSREKKERFSLILESASTNQTSMYLCASSLHTTSGANVLTFGAGSRLTVL.

The V and J genes are TRBV5-1 and TRBJ2-3; weak D call: TRBD1 (5 bases). Trimming shortened V by 0 bases and J by 6 bases, and 8 bases separated the two germline ends. This CDR3 has 13 residues. The germline V gene has CDR1 SGHRS and CDR2 YFSETQ. CDR3: CASSLGWGDTQYF. CDR3 in DNA: TGCGCCAGCAGCTTGGGCTGGGGCGATACGCAGTATTTT.

The rearrangement uses TRBV6-1 and TRBJ2-7, with 7 positions matching TRBD2. The junction had 15 bases not matched to a gene; V was cut back by 7 bases and J by 6 bases. Germline assignment: CDR1 MNHNS and CDR2 SASEGT. This CDR3 region has 15 residues. CDR3 sequence reads: CASTRGTTYKSEQYF. As DNA, the CDR3 is TGTGCCAGCACCCGCGGGACTACCTATAAGAGCGAGCAGTACTTC.